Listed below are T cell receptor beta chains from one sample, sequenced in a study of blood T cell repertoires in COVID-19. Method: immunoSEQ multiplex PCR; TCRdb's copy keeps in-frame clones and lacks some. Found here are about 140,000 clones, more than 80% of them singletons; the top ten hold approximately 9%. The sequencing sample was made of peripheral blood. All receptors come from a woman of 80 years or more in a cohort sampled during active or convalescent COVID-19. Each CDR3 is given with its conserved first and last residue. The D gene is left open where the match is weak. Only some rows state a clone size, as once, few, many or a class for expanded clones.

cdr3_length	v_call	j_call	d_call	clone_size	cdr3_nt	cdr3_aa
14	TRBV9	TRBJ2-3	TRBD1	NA	TGTGCCAGCAGCAAAGGGGGCTCGGCAGATACGCAGTATTTT	CASSKGGSADTQYF
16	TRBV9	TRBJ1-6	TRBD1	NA	TGTGCCAGCAGCGAAAGGGCCGGGACAGGGTCTTCACCCCTCCACTTT	CASSERAGTGSSPLHF
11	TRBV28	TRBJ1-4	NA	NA	TGTGCCAGCAGTTCGGGAATCGGGTTGTTTTTT	CASSSGIGLFF
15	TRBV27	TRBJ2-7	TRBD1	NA	TGTGCCAGCAGTCCGTGGGACAGATCCTTTAGGGAGCAGTACTTC	CASSPWDRSFREQYF
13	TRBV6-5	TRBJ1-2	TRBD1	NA	TGTGCCATTAGACAGGGGTTCAGCTATGGCTACACCTTC	CAIRQGFSYGYTF
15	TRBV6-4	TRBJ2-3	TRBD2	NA	TGTGCCAGCAGTGCCTATAGCGGGGGGCTTAATACGCAGTATTTT	CASSAYSGGLNTQYF
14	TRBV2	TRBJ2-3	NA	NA	TGTGCCAGCACCCAAAAATCTATCACAGATACGCAGTATTTT	CASTQKSITDTQYF
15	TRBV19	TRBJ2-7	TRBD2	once	TGTGCCAGTAGGCCCCCAGCGGGGGGAAGAACAGAGCAGTACTTC	CASRPPAGGRTEQYF
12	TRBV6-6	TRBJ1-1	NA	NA	TGTGCCAGCAGCCCCCGGGACACTGAAGCTTTCTTT	CASSPRDTEAFF
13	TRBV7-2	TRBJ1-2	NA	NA	TGTGCCAGCAGCTTAGGGAGGGACTATGGCTACACCTTC	CASSLGRDYGYTF
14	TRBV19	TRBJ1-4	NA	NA	TGTGCCAGTAGTACCAACGGGTTCAATGAAAAACTGTTTTTT	CASSTNGFNEKLFF
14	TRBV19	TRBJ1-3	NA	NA	TGTGCCAGTAGTTGGGGCCCGGCTGGAAACACCATATATTTT	CASSWGPAGNTIYF
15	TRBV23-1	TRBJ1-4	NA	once	TGCGCCAGCAGTCAATCAAGGGGTGGGCATGAAAAACTGTTTTTT	CASSQSRGGHEKLFF
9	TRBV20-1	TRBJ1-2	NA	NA	TGCAGTGCTAGCAGGGATTACACCTTC	CSASRDYTF
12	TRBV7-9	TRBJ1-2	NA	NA	TGTGCCAGCACCCTGGGGGGGGTTGGCTACACCTTC	CASTLGGVGYTF
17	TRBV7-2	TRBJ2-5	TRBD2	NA	TGTGCCAGCAGCCCACGGGGGACTACGGCATCCCAAGAGACCCAGTACTTC	CASSPRGTTASQETQYF
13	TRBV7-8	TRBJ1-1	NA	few	TGTGCCAGCAGCTTAGACAGGGACACTGAAGCTTTCTTT	CASSLDRDTEAFF
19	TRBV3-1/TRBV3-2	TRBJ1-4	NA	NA	TGTGCCAGCAGCCAAAAGGACAGTCGATTCATTGCTTTAAATGAAAAACTGTTTTTT	CASSQKDSRFIALNEKLFF
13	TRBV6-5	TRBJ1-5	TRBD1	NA	TGTGCCAGCAGACCAGGGGGAAGTCAGCCCCAGCATTTT	CASRPGGSQPQHF
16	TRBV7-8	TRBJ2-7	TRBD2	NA	TGTGCCAGCAGCCCCTGGGGGCTAGCGGGGCTACGCGAGCAGTACTTC	CASSPWGLAGLREQYF
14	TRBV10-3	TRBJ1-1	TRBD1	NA	TGTGCCATCAGTGCCTCACAGGGGCGGCCTGAAGCTTTCTTT	CAISASQGRPEAFF
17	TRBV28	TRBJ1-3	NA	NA	TGTGCCAGCAGTTTAATCGGCAGGGCTACCTCTGGAAACACCATATATTTT	CASSLIGRATSGNTIYF
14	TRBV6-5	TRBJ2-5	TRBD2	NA	TGTGCCAGCAGGTCCACTAGCGGGGTAGAGACCCAGTACTTC	CASRSTSGVETQYF
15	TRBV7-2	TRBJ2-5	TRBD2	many	TGTGCCAGCAGCTCCGGGACTAGCGGGGAAGAGACCCAGTACTTC	CASSSGTSGEETQYF
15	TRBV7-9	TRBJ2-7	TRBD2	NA	TGTGCCAGCAGTCGGCTAGCGGGGGGGCGCAACGAGCAGTACTTC	CASSRLAGGRNEQYF
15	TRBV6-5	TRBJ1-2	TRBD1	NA	TGTGCCAGCAGTAACACCGGGACAGGGCTCTATGGCTACACCTTC	CASSNTGTGLYGYTF
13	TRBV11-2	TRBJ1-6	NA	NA	TGTGCCAGCAGCCTCAGACAGGTGTCTCCCCTCCACTTT	CASSLRQVSPLHF
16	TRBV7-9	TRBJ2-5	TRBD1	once	TGTGCCAGCAGCCCCCCATCGACAGGGGGCCGAGAGACCCAGTACTTC	CASSPPSTGGRETQYF
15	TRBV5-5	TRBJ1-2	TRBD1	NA	TGTGCCAGCAGGTCGGGACAGGGGAATGTAGGTGGCTACACCTTC	CASRSGQGNVGGYTF
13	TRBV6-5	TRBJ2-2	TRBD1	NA	TGTGCCAGCAGTTACCAGGGGGCCGGGGAGCTGTTTTTT	CASSYQGAGELFF
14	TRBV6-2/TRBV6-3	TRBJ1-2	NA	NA	TGTGCCAGCAGCTGGACAGCCGCTAACTATGGCTACACCTTC	CASSWTAANYGYTF
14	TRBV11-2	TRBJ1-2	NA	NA	TGTGCCAGCAGCCCGGAGGACTCTTTATATGGCTACACCTTC	CASSPEDSLYGYTF
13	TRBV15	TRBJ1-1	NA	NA	TGTGCCACCAGCAGAGTGGGGGGTACTGAAGCTTTCTTT	CATSRVGGTEAFF
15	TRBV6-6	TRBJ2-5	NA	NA	TGTGCCAGCAGTTACTCGCGAGGCGGGCAAGAGACCCAGTACTTC	CASSYSRGGQETQYF
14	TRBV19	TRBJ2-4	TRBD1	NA	TGTGCCAGTAGCCGGACAGGGGGGATAAACATTCAGTACTTC	CASSRTGGINIQYF
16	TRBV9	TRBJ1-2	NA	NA	TGTGCCAGCAGCAGGACCCGGGGAGGTCGGGACTATGGCTACACCTTC	CASSRTRGGRDYGYTF
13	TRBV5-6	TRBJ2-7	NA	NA	TGTGCCAGCAGCCCGGGAAACTCCTACGAGCAGTACTTC	CASSPGNSYEQYF
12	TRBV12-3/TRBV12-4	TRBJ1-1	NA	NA	TGTGCCAGCAGCCGGGGTGTCACTGAAGCTTTCTTT	CASSRGVTEAFF
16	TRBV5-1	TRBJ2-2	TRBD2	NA	TGCGCCAGCAGCTCCTGGACTAGCGGGGGCACCGGGGAGCTGTTTTTT	CASSSWTSGGTGELFF
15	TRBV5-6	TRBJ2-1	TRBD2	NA	TGTGCCAGCAGCTGGGACTATAGCTCCTACAATGAGCAGTTCTTC	CASSWDYSSYNEQFF
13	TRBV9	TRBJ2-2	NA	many	TGTGCCAGCAGCGTAGATCTTACCGGGGAGCTGTTTTTT	CASSVDLTGELFF
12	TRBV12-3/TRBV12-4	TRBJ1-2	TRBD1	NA	TGTGCCAGCAGGGGGACAGGCTATGGCTACACCTTC	CASRGTGYGYTF
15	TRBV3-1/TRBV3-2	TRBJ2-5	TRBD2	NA	TGTGCCAGCAGCCAAAACCGGGGGGGAGGTGAGACCCAGTACTTC	CASSQNRGGGETQYF
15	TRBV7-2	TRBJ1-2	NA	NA	TGTGCCAGCAGCCCCTCCCAGGGGCGATACTATGGCTACACCTTC	CASSPSQGRYYGYTF
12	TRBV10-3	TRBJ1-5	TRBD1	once	TGTGCCATCAGTGACGACAGGGGGCCCCAGCATTTT	CAISDDRGPQHF
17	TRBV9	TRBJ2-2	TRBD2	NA	TGTGCCAGCAGCCCCGGACTAGCGGGGGGTTTAATTGGGGAGCTGTTTTTT	CASSPGLAGGLIGELFF
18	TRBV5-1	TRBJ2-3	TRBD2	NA	TGCGCCAGCAGCTTGACTAGCGGGGGGACAGACCCGAGAGATACGCAGTATTTT	CASSLTSGGTDPRDTQYF
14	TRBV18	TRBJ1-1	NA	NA	TGTGCCAGCTCACCAGGGCTACGGAACACTGAAGCTTTCTTT	CASSPGLRNTEAFF
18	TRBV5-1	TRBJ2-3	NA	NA	TGCGCCAGCAGCGAAACCGGGACACTTTTGAGCTCCACAGATACGCAGTATTTT	CASSETGTLLSSTDTQYF
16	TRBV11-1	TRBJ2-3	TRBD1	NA	TGTGCCAGCAGCTACTGGACAGGGGGCGCCGCAGATACGCAGTATTTT	CASSYWTGGAADTQYF
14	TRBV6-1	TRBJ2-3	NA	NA	TGTGCCAGCAGTGAACTACAGGGAGGGGATACGCAGTATTTT	CASSELQGGDTQYF